The 18 T cell receptor beta chains below were found in one sample sequenced in a study of response to subunit inactivated influenza vaccine. MiXCR, run by TCRdb on the RT-PCR reads, gives a single entry per CDR3 protein. The sample carries hundreds of thousands of distinct CDR3 sequences, 15% to 17% recorded once. The source material was PBMCs from blood, sampled 11 to 12 days after vaccination. The receptors shown here come from a man aged 50 to 60 who received an inactivated influenza vaccine.

This clonotype occurred a few times. The chain links TRBV20-1 to TRBJ1-2, with D maybe TRBD1 (5 bases). Between the trimmed V and J ends, which lost 6 bases and 4 bases, there was a span of 15 bases. Germline lookup yields CDR1 DFQATT and CDR2 SNEGSKA (reference sequence). CDR3 size: 13 residues. CDR3 in DNA: TGCAGTGCGCCAGAGTCCGGGGCCTATGGCTACACCTTC. Translating it yields CSAPESGAYGYTF.

This chain uses TRBV10-3 with TRBJ2-3; the D is unclear. Germline CDR1 reads ENHRY; CDR2 reads SYGVKD. The CDR3 length is 17 residues. Trimming removed 0 bases from V and 2 bases from J, with 15 bases in between. CDR3 amino acids: CAISESSTTPPTDTQYF. In nucleotides, the CDR3 is TGTGCCATCAGTGAGTCAAGTACTACCCCCCCCACAGATACGCAGTATTTT.

This clonotype was recorded at least ten times. The chain combines TRBV7-9 with TRBJ1-1; D is uncertain. The CDR3 loop spans 13 amino acids. CDR1 and CDR2 (germline): SEHNR, FQNEAQ (reference sequence). Trimming removed 6 bases from V and 0 bases from J, with 8 bases in between. CDR3 region: CASRDTVNTEAFF. The CDR3 bases are TGTGCCAGCAGGGATACGGTGAACACTGAAGCTTTCTTT.

The chain combines TRBV18 with TRBJ2-5, with D hard to call. V lost 1 base to trimming and J lost 5 bases, with 11 bases between them. From germline, CDR1 is KGHSH and CDR2 LQKENI. This CDR3 is 14 amino acids long. CDR3 amino acids: CASSPRLNPETQYF. The CDR3, as DNA: TGTGCCAGCTCACCACGACTCAACCCGGAGACCCAGTACTTC.

The chain combines TRBV7-9 with TRBJ2-1; no clear D gene. This CDR3 is built from 15 residues. The ends were cut back, 0 bases at V and 7 bases at J, with 13 bases in the middle. In germline, CDR1 is SEHNR, CDR2 FQNEAQ (reference sequence). The CDR3 bases are TGTGCCAGCAGCTTAGCCTCGATCGCATATAATGAGCAGTTCTTC. Protein product: CASSLASIAYNEQFF. Complete variable domain (other parts from reference TRBV7-9 and TRBJ2-1): DTGVSQNPRHKITKRGQNVTFRCDPISEHNRLYWYRQTLGQGPEFLTYFQNEAQLEKSRLLSDRFSAERPKGSFSTLEIQRTEQGDSAMYLCASSLASIAYNEQFFGPGTRLTVL.

Comment on this clonotype: Germline is not matched at one junction end, which may reflect a read error. The chain carries TRBV4-3 and TRBJ2-5; a weak D match, TRBD1 (6 bases). Germline V gene sequence: CDR1 LGHNA, CDR2 YSLEER. CDR3 length: 15 residues. CDR3 DNA sequence: TGCGCCAGCAGCAAAGAACCCGGGACACAAGAGACCCAGTACTTC. It yields the protein CASSKEPGTQETQYF.

This clonotype was seen only a few times. The chain has TRBV20-1 and TRBJ2-1; 12 positions match TRBD2. J lost 6 bases, V lost 7 bases, and 7 bases had no gene match. The CDR3 totals 14 residues. The germline V gene has CDR1 DFQATT and CDR2 SNEGSKA (reference sequence). CDR3 protein: CSETASGRVNEQFF. DNA of the CDR3: TGCAGTGAAACCGCTAGCGGGAGGGTCAATGAGCAGTTCTTC.

This clonotype was seen ten or more times. CDR3: CASSLDQGAYEQYF. The CDR3, as DNA: TGCGCCAGCAGCTTGGACCAGGGGGCCTACGAGCAGTACTTC. V is TRBV5-1 and J is TRBJ2-7, with TRBD1 matching over 7 bases. V was pared by 0 bases and J by 2 bases, with 2 bases of the junction left unmatched. Per the germline V gene, CDR1 is SGHRS and CDR2 is YFSETQ. The CDR3 spans 14 residues.

Turning to this clonotype: A read error may produce the germline difference seen at one junction end. The V gene is TRBV7-6, the J gene TRBJ2-5; D is perhaps TRBD1 (5 bases). CDR1 is SGHVS and CDR2 is FNYEAQ in the germline V gene. The CDR3 consists of 16 residues. DNA of the CDR3: TGTGCCAGCAGCTCCCCCGACAGTCATCACGAGAAGACCCGGTACTTC. It is translated as CASSSPDSHHEKTRYF.

This clonotype has more than one count but fewer than ten. The chain couples TRBV20-1 to TRBJ1-2; 8 bases line up with TRBD1. CDR1 and CDR2 from the germline V gene are DFQATT and SNEGSKA (reference sequence). V trimming: 7 bases; J trimming: 2 bases; junction bases outside the gene matches: 6. This CDR3 spans 13 amino acids. The CDR3 reads CSGGDRPNYGYTF. The CDR3 DNA reads as TGCAGTGGTGGGGACAGGCCAAACTATGGCTACACCTTC.

This rearrangement joins TRBV2 to TRBJ2-1; 9 bases match TRBD2. The CDR3 has 14 amino acids. Looked up from germline, CDR1 is SNHLY and CDR2 is FYNNEI. V trimming: 6 bases; J trimming: 10 bases; junction bases outside the gene matches: 10. CDR3 residues: CASRRGGGIGEQFF. The CDR3 nucleotides read TGTGCCAGCAGACGCGGGGGGGGGATAGGGGAGCAGTTCTTC.

In this sample, this clonotype turned up a few times. The CDR3 is CASTSGTSLRQGETQYF. The CDR3 nucleotides read TGTGCCAGCACCTCCGGGACTAGCCTCCGACAAGGGGAGACCCAGTACTTC. The chain has TRBV5-5 and TRBJ2-5, with TRBD2 matching over 9 bases. The germline V gene has CDR1 SGHKS and CDR2 YYEKEE (reference sequence). This CDR3 contains 17 residues. The ends lost 6 bases at V and 5 bases at J; junction bases unmatched: 17.

This clonotype appeared many times. CDR3 in amino acids: CASSRGQGNYEQYF. The DNA for the CDR3 is TGCGCCAGCAGCCGGGGACAGGGTAACTACGAGCAGTACTTC. The chain joins TRBV4-1 to TRBJ2-7, with 9 bases aligning to TRBD1. CDR3 length: 14 amino acids. V was clipped by 4 bases and J by 3 bases; unmatched bases: 4. The germline CDR1 and CDR2 sequences are MGHRA and YSYEKL.

This clonotype has more than one count but fewer than ten. V usage is TRBV7-9 and J usage is TRBJ1-1; the D gene is possibly TRBD1 (5 bases). V lost 0 bases, J lost 8 bases, and 16 bases lay in between. Per the germline V gene, CDR1 is SEHNR and CDR2 is FQNEAQ (reference sequence). The CDR3 contains 15 residues. Written as DNA, the CDR3 is TGTGCCAGCAGCTTAGCTAGGTCAGGGAAACTAGAAGCTTTCTTT. Protein sequence: CASSLARSGKLEAFF.

This clonotype has just a few counts. CDR3 nucleotides: TGTGCCAGCAGTGAAGTATCGGGGACCACTCCCGGGGAGCTGTTTTTT. Its protein product is CASSEVSGTTPGELFF. This chain connects TRBV6-1 to TRBJ2-2, with D perhaps being TRBD1 or TRBD2 (5 bases each). Germline CDR1 reads MNHNS; CDR2 reads SASEGT. CDR3 length: 16 amino acids. V shed 1 base and J shed 6 bases, with 15 bases lying between them.

The chain couples TRBV29-1 to TRBJ2-2, with D hard to call. Germline lookup yields CDR1 SQVTM and CDR2 ANQGSEA. With 6 bases removed from V and 6 bases from J, the gap between germline ends came to 8 bases. CDR3 length: 11 amino acids. CDR3 sequence (DNA): TGCAGCGTCCGTAAGGCCGGGGAGCTGTTTTTT. Translated: CSVRKAGELFF.

V gene TRBV3-1 combines with J gene TRBJ2-1; TRBD2 is a possible D gene (6 bases). This CDR3 spans 15 amino acids. CDR1 and CDR2 from the germline V gene are LGHDT and YNNKEL (reference sequence). Trimming removed 2 bases from V and 9 bases from J, with 17 bases in between. CDR3 region: CASSQPGLTQGEQFF. The CDR3 DNA reads TGTGCCAGCAGCCAACCGGGACTGACCCAAGGTGAGCAGTTCTTC.

Only a few counts were recorded for this clonotype. The chain is built from TRBV10-3 and TRBJ1-5, with TRBD1 matching over 8 bases. Germline V gene lookup returns CDR1 ENHRY and CDR2 SYGVKD. The CDR3 is made up of 15 amino acids. Trimming took 3 bases from V and 3 from J; bases not matched to a gene: 4. CDR3 region: CAISERTGPNQPQHF. CDR3 DNA sequence: TGTGCCATCAGTGAACGGACAGGGCCCAATCAGCCCCAGCATTTT.